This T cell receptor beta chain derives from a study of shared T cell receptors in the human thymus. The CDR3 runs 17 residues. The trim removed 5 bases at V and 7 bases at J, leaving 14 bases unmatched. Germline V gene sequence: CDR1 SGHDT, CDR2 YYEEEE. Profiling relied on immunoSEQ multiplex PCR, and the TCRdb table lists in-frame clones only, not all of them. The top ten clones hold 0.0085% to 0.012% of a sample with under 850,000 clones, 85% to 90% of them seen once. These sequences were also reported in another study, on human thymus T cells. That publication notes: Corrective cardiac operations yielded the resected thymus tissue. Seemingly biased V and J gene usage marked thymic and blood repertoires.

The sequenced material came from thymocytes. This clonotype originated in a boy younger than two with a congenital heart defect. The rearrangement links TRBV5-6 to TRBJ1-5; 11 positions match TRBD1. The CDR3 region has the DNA TGTGCCAGCAGTACCGCCGAGGGACAGGGGGAAGAGCAGCCCCAGCATTTT. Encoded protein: CASSTAEGQGEEQPQHF.